These T cell receptor beta chains were read from a single sample in a study of blood T cell repertoires in COVID-19. Repertoires were generated with immunoSEQ multiplex PCR, while TCRdb's copy carries only in-frame clones and drops some. The table lists roughly 280,000 clones, roughly nine tenths of them singletons, with approximately 10% in the top ten. Sequencing was carried out using peripheral blood. The receptors were gathered from a man in his forties with active or convalescent COVID-19. The CDR3 runs from the conserved cysteine through the conserved F or W. A D gene is named only where the DNA matches it firmly. Expanded clones get a size class; other rows say once, few or many, or leave the size out.

j_call,clone_size,v_call,d_call,cdr3_aa,cdr3_nt
TRBJ2-7,NA,TRBV3-1/TRBV3-2,NA,CASSQDVSGYEQYF,TGTGCCAGCAGCCAAGATGTAAGCGGCTACGAGCAGTACTTC
TRBJ1-2,NA,TRBV30,NA,CAWRYRGGGYGYTF,TGTGCCTGGAGATATCGGGGAGGGGGCTATGGCTACACCTTC
TRBJ1-1,few,TRBV21-1,NA,CATLRQDWNTEAFF,TGTGCCACCCTCAGACAGGACTGGAACACTGAAGCTTTCTTT
TRBJ1-1,few,TRBV6-5,NA,CASIFRPGKWTEAFF,TGTGCCAGCATCTTCCGGCCGGGGAAATGGACTGAAGCTTTCTTT
TRBJ2-1,NA,TRBV7-9,TRBD2,CASSFGGANNEQFF,TGTGCCAGCAGCTTCGGGGGGGCCAACAATGAGCAGTTCTTC
TRBJ1-1,once,TRBV11-3,NA,CASSPRGRPLNTEAFF,TGTGCCAGCAGCCCGCGGGGACGGCCTTTGAACACTGAAGCTTTCTTT
TRBJ1-4,NA,TRBV13,TRBD1,CASSLEGGSANEKLFF,TGTGCCAGCAGCTTAGAAGGGGGCTCTGCTAATGAAAAACTGTTTTTT
TRBJ2-7,NA,TRBV4-1,TRBD2,CASSQAGGSYEQYF,TGCGCCAGCAGCCAAGCGGGGGGCTCCTACGAGCAGTACTTC
TRBJ2-2,few,TRBV27,NA,CASSFIRAGELFF,TGTGCCAGCAGTTTCATCAGGGCCGGGGAGCTGTTTTTT
TRBJ2-2,NA,TRBV27,NA,CASSLRGANTGELFF,TGTGCCAGCAGTTTACGGGGGGCAAACACCGGGGAGCTGTTTTTT
TRBJ2-5,NA,TRBV3-1/TRBV3-2,NA,CASSPVQGKTQYF,TGTGCCAGCAGCCCCGTACAGGGAAAGACCCAGTACTTC
TRBJ2-3,NA,TRBV7-2,TRBD2,CASSLGRGVDTQYF,TGTGCCAGCAGCTTAGGACGGGGGGTTGATACGCAGTATTTT
TRBJ1-6,NA,TRBV29-1,NA,CSAKDRANSPLHF,TGCAGCGCGAAGGACAGAGCTAATTCACCCCTCCACTTT
TRBJ1-4,NA,TRBV5-1,NA,CASSSVGGLGEKLFF,TGCGCCAGCAGCAGCGTGGGGGGGCTAGGTGAAAAACTGTTTTTT
TRBJ2-5,once,TRBV7-2,NA,CASRLGSGLGETQYF,TGTGCCAGCAGACTAGGTTCCGGGTTGGGAGAGACCCAGTACTTC
TRBJ1-2,NA,TRBV2,NA,CASSVGGGGVYGYTF,TGTGCCAGCAGTGTAGGTGGCGGGGGGGTTTATGGCTACACCTTC
TRBJ1-1,NA,TRBV28,NA,CASRSGSDSREAFF,TGTGCCAGCAGGTCCGGTTCGGACAGCAGAGAAGCTTTCTTT
TRBJ2-1,NA,TRBV5-6,TRBD2,CASSLGVAGYNEQFF,TGTGCCAGCAGCTTGGGGGTAGCGGGGTACAATGAGCAGTTCTTC
TRBJ1-1,NA,TRBV30,NA,CAWSRTANTEAFF,TGTGCCTGGAGTCGCACAGCCAACACTGAAGCTTTCTTT
TRBJ1-2,NA,TRBV19,NA,CASSMWGEDGYTF,TGTGCCAGTAGTATGTGGGGGGAGGATGGCTACACCTTC
TRBJ2-5,NA,TRBV13,NA,CASSSRRYQETQYF,TGTGCCAGCAGCTCTCGGAGATACCAAGAGACCCAGTACTTC
TRBJ1-1,NA,TRBV5-1,TRBD1,CASSLTGNEVTEAFF,TGCGCCAGCAGCCTGACAGGGAATGAGGTTACTGAAGCTTTCTTT
TRBJ1-2,NA,TRBV5-4,NA,CASSLAGGHVYGYTF,TGTGCCAGCAGCTTGGCCGGGGGGCATGTCTATGGCTACACCTTC
TRBJ1-1,NA,TRBV6-6,TRBD1,CASTPTGAEAFF,TGTGCCAGCACCCCTACAGGGGCTGAAGCTTTCTTT
TRBJ2-7,once,TRBV6-1,TRBD1,CASSDEGAIYEQYF,TGTGCCAGCAGTGACGAGGGGGCTATCTACGAGCAGTACTTC
TRBJ2-7,NA,TRBV19,NA,CASSYQAQAYEQYF,TGTGCCAGTAGTTATCAGGCCCAAGCCTACGAGCAGTACTTC
TRBJ1-1,few,TRBV4-1,NA,CASSHSDSDTEAFF,TGCGCCAGCAGCCACTCGGACAGCGACACTGAAGCTTTCTTT
TRBJ1-4,NA,TRBV3-1/TRBV3-2,NA,CASSHSSGHQSGGLFF,TGTGCCAGCAGCCACAGCTCGGGACACCAGTCTGGGGGACTGTTTTTT
TRBJ1-1,NA,TRBV15,NA,CATSSRRLEAFF,TGTGCCACCAGCAGCCGAAGACTCGAAGCTTTCTTT
TRBJ1-5,NA,TRBV13,NA,CASSSTGQPQHF,TGTGCCAGCAGCTCCACCGGTCAGCCCCAGCATTTT
TRBJ2-7,once,TRBV27,NA,CASSLGAGTYEQYF,TGTGCCAGCAGTTTAGGGGCAGGGACCTACGAGCAGTACTTC